The present T cell receptor (beta chain) was sequenced within a study of control samples from healthy donors and cancer patients. The method was immunoSEQ multiplex PCR; TCRdb's version includes in-frame clones alone and lacks a portion of them. This table has 150,000 to 200,000 clones, approximately 94% appearing once. CDR3 length: 16 residues. V was shortened by 4 bases and J by 6 bases, with 16 bases between the two germline ends. The V gene's germline CDR1 is SGHTA and CDR2 FQGNSA. The sample taken for sequencing was PBMCs. The TCR was taken from a man aged 60 to 75 with colorectal cancer. The V and J genes are TRBV7-2 and TRBJ1-6; the D gene is possibly TRBD1 (5 bases). The CDR3 region has the DNA TGTGCCAGCAGCTCAGGCGTTGGGGACCCTAATTCACCCCTCCACTTT. Residues: CASSSGVGDPNSPLHF.